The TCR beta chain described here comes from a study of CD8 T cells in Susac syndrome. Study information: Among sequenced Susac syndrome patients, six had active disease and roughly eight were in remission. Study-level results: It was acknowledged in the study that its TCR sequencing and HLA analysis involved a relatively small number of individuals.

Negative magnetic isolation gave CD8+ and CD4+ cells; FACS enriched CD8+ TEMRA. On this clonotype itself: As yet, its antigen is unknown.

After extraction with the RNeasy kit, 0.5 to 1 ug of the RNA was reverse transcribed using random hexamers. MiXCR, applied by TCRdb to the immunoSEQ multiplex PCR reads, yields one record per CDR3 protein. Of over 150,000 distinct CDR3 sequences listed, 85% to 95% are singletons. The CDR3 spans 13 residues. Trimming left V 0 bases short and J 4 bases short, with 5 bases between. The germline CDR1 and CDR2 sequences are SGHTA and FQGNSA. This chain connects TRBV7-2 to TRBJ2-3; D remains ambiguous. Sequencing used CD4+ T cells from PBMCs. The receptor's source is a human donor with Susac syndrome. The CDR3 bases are TGTGCCAGCAGCTTAGCGCTGCCAGATACGCAGTATTTT. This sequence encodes CASSLALPDTQYF.